The rows below give T cell receptor beta chains drawn from one sample of a study of identical twins. TCRdb re-derived calls from the 5' RACE reads in MiXCR, one entry per CDR3 protein. This table holds about 890,000 distinct CDR3 sequences, 9% to 15% found once. The data also belong to a second study, concerning yellow fever vaccine responses in identical twins.

The specimen was PBMCs. All receptors come from a woman aged 18-30 years in good health. The CDR3 runs from the conserved cysteine through the conserved F or W. D genes are given only for firm matches. Clone size, where shown, is once, few, many, or a class for clones that have expanded.

clone size	D gene	J gene	V gene	CDR3 protein	CDR3 DNA
-	-	TRBJ2-1	TRBV11-2	CASSFQGNSYNEQFF	TGTGCCAGCAGCTTCCAGGGAAACTCCTACAATGAGCAGTTCTTC
-	-	TRBJ1-3	TRBV7-9	CASSFGRNSGNTIYF	TGTGCCAGCAGCTTTGGTCGTAACTCTGGAAACACCATATATTTT
few	TRBD2	TRBJ2-5	TRBV20-1	CSASKTSGGSETQYF	TGCAGTGCTAGCAAGACTAGCGGGGGGTCAGAGACCCAGTACTTC
few	-	TRBJ1-1	TRBV4-1	CASSQLGVTEAFF	TGCGCCAGCAGCCAATTAGGGGTGACTGAAGCTTTCTTT
many	-	TRBJ2-7	TRBV28	CASSVPGGGYEQYF	TGTGCCAGCAGTGTACCCGGAGGGGGCTACGAGCAGTACTTC
few	-	TRBJ1-1	TRBV6-4	CASRDSRKNTEAFF	TGTGCCAGCAGGGACAGTCGAAAGAACACTGAAGCTTTCTTT
-	-	TRBJ1-2	TRBV12-3/TRBV12-4	CASSLSGGRTGGYTF	TGTGCCAGCAGTTTAAGTGGGGGCCGGACCGGGGGCTACACCTTC
many	-	TRBJ2-7	TRBV15	CATSRDKGGYEQYF	TGTGCCACCAGCAGAGATAAAGGGGGGTACGAGCAGTACTTC
few	TRBD1	TRBJ2-5	TRBV12-3/TRBV12-4	CASSPGGTGGETQYF	TGTGCCAGCAGTCCCGGCGGGACAGGGGGAGAGACCCAGTACTTC
-	-	TRBJ2-1	TRBV28	CASRVQSNEQFF	TGTGCCAGCAGGGTACAGTCGAATGAGCAGTTCTTC
-	TRBD2	TRBJ2-3	TRBV6-2/TRBV6-3	CASSYGTSGMSDTQYF	TGTGCCAGCAGTTACGGGACTAGCGGGATGTCAGATACGCAGTATTTT
-	TRBD2	TRBJ2-1	TRBV10-3	CAIRGLGEGPYNEQFF	TGTGCCATCCGCGGCTTAGGGGAGGGCCCCTACAATGAGCAGTTCTTC
-	-	TRBJ2-3	TRBV12-3/TRBV12-4	CASSLARVIWTERTDTQYF	TGTGCCAGCAGTTTAGCGCGGGTGATTTGGACGGAACGCACAGATACGCAGTATTTT
many	-	TRBJ2-3	TRBV12-3/TRBV12-4	CASSLGGGGTDTQYF	TGTGCCAGCAGCTTAGGTGGAGGGGGCACAGATACGCAGTATTTT
few	TRBD2	TRBJ2-1	TRBV12-3/TRBV12-4	CASSFPGGRAAEQFF	TGTGCCAGCAGTTTTCCTGGCGGGAGGGCCGCTGAGCAGTTCTTC
-	-	TRBJ1-6	TRBV7-8	CASSFQGWGNNSPLHF	TGTGCCAGCAGCTTTCAGGGCTGGGGTAATAATTCACCCCTCCACTTT
few	-	TRBJ1-2	TRBV11-2	CASSLPPTTDRGPTYGYTF	TGTGCCAGCAGTCTACCTCCAACTACTGACCGGGGCCCGACATATGGCTACACCTTC
few	TRBD1	TRBJ2-1	TRBV10-1	CASSTGGRGDEQFF	TGCGCCAGCAGTACAGGGGGCCGAGGCGATGAGCAGTTCTTC
many	-	TRBJ2-1	TRBV20-1	CSARGLRDPGNEQFF	TGCAGTGCTAGAGGTCTCCGGGACCCCGGCAATGAGCAGTTCTTC
many	-	TRBJ1-2	TRBV6-1	CASIGVQGIGYGYTF	TGTGCCAGCATAGGGGTCCAGGGGATAGGGTATGGCTACACCTTC
few	TRBD2	TRBJ2-1	TRBV4-2	CASSQEGRTSAFTEQFF	TGTGCCAGCAGCCAAGAAGGACGGACTAGCGCCTTTACTGAGCAGTTCTTC
few	-	TRBJ2-1	TRBV2	CASSEARLHEQFF	TGTGCCAGCAGTGAAGCGCGGTTGCATGAGCAGTTCTTC
few	-	TRBJ1-1	TRBV7-2	CASSFPPGLGNTEAFF	TGTGCCAGCAGCTTTCCTCCGGGGTTAGGTAACACTGAAGCTTTCTTT
few	-	TRBJ1-2	TRBV6-1	CASSRRHVGANYGYTF	TGTGCCAGCAGCCGTCGACACGTAGGGGCTAACTATGGCTACACCTTC
-	-	TRBJ2-1	TRBV15	CATSRRDGNEQFF	TGTGCCACCAGCAGGCGGGATGGCAATGAGCAGTTCTTC
-	-	TRBJ1-1	TRBV12-3/TRBV12-4	CASSFDSRYTEAFF	TGTGCCAGCAGTTTCGACAGCAGATACACTGAAGCTTTCTTT
few	-	TRBJ2-3	TRBV20-1	CSSPGRLALTDTQYF	TGCAGTTCCCCGGGAAGGCTAGCGTTAACAGATACGCAGTATTTT
-	-	TRBJ2-4	TRBV7-9	CASSLVGAQNIQYF	TGTGCCAGCAGCTTAGTCGGAGCCCAAAACATTCAGTACTTC
many	-	TRBJ1-2	TRBV15	CATSDNNGQLYGYTF	TGTGCCACCAGCGATAATAATGGACAGCTCTATGGCTACACCTTC
-	TRBD2	TRBJ2-1	TRBV5-1	CASSLEAGGSNEQFF	TGCGCCAGCAGCTTGGAAGCGGGGGGGTCCAATGAGCAGTTCTTC
-	-	TRBJ2-1	TRBV12-3/TRBV12-4	CASSQSRRGRYNEQFF	TGTGCCAGCAGCCAATCAAGGCGGGGCCGCTACAATGAGCAGTTCTTC
few	-	TRBJ2-3	TRBV11-2	CASSLASYTGTDTQYF	TGTGCCAGCAGCTTAGCGTCCTACACGGGCACAGATACGCAGTATTTT
-	-	TRBJ2-3	TRBV11-2	CASSLDPGGWDTQYF	TGTGCCAGCAGCTTAGATCCGGGGGGCTGGGATACGCAGTATTTT
few	TRBD1	TRBJ2-5	TRBV5-6	CASSFRQGYETQYF	TGTGCCAGCAGCTTTAGACAGGGCTACGAGACCCAGTACTTC
many	-	TRBJ2-1	TRBV5-1	CASSSPRAGKTVDEQFF	TGCGCCAGCAGCTCCCCTAGGGCGGGAAAAACGGTCGATGAGCAGTTCTTC
-	-	TRBJ2-1	TRBV5-1	CASSRRGGTDYNEQFF	TGCGCCAGCAGCCGGAGAGGGGGGACAGATTACAATGAGCAGTTCTTC
-	TRBD2	TRBJ2-7	TRBV6-4	CASSLTSGNISYEQYF	TGTGCCAGCAGCCTGACTAGCGGGAACATCTCCTACGAGCAGTACTTC
few	TRBD2	TRBJ2-1	TRBV7-2	CASSPPGLAGLDEQFF	TGTGCCAGCAGCCCCCCGGGACTAGCGGGCCTCGATGAGCAGTTCTTC
many	-	TRBJ2-3	TRBV28	CASSSDVGLGRIASTDTQYF	TGTGCCAGCAGTTCCGATGTGGGGCTCGGACGGATTGCGTCCACAGATACGCAGTATTTT
many	-	TRBJ1-2	TRBV21-1	CASQGWGLEGYTF	TGTGCCTCACAGGGATGGGGCTTGGAGGGCTACACCTTC
few	-	TRBJ2-2	TRBV13	CASSSQRTSEVGELFF	TGTGCCAGCAGCTCCCAGCGGACTTCTGAGGTCGGGGAGCTGTTTTTT